The rows below give T cell receptor beta chains drawn from one sample of a study of cytomegalovirus exposure and HLA in healthy donors. Repertoires were generated with immunoSEQ multiplex PCR, while TCRdb's copy carries only in-frame clones and drops some. There are approximately 140,000 clones in the sample; approximately 80% occur only once, and 1.5% lies in the top ten. The material sequenced was PBMCs. The receptors here all came from a woman aged 18-29 years in good health and CMV-seronegative. The CDR3 runs from the conserved cysteine through the conserved F or W. D genes are given only for firm matches. Clone sizes are given selectively: once, few, many, or a class where the clone is expanded.

clone size,J gene,V gene,D gene,CDR3 protein,CDR3 DNA
.,TRBJ1-2,TRBV19,TRBD1,CASSIKGGGNYGYTF,TGTGCCAGTAGTATAAAAGGGGGCGGTAACTATGGCTACACCTTC
.,TRBJ2-3,TRBV11-2,.,CASSFPGSTDTQYF,TGTGCCAGCAGCTTCCCGGGGAGCACAGATACGCAGTATTTT
.,TRBJ2-5,TRBV12-5,TRBD2,CASGPSGPLQETQYF,TGTGCTAGTGGTCCTAGCGGCCCACTCCAAGAGACCCAGTACTTC
.,TRBJ2-7,TRBV7-2,.,CASSFGGPYEQYF,TGTGCCAGCAGCTTCGGAGGGCCCTACGAGCAGTACTTC
.,TRBJ2-3,TRBV6-5,TRBD2,CASSLGLAGVVDTQYF,TGTGCCAGCAGTTTAGGACTAGCGGGAGTGGTGGATACGCAGTATTTT
.,TRBJ2-5,TRBV1,.,CTSSQELAYYF,TGCACCAGCAGCCAAGAACTAGCCTATTACTTC
.,TRBJ1-2,TRBV30,.,CAWVRSGTVSNYGYTF,TGTGCCTGGGTTAGGTCGGGGACTGTGTCTAACTATGGCTACACCTTC
.,TRBJ1-5,TRBV29-1,.,CSVEGREGQPQHF,TGCAGCGTTGAGGGCAGGGAGGGTCAGCCCCAGCATTTT
few,TRBJ2-7,TRBV5-5,.,CASSSEVSYEQYF,TGTGCCAGCTCTTCGGAGGTATCCTACGAGCAGTACTTC
.,TRBJ2-1,TRBV5-1,TRBD2,CASSLGVAGGSEQFF,TGCGCCAGCAGCTTGGGTGTAGCGGGAGGTAGTGAGCAGTTCTTC
.,TRBJ2-2,TRBV10-3,TRBD2,CAISPISGEGSGELFF,TGTGCCATCAGCCCTATTTCGGGGGAGGGGTCCGGGGAGCTGTTTTTT
once,TRBJ2-2,TRBV29-1,TRBD2,CSARQREDGELFF,TGCAGCGCTCGTCAACGGGAGGACGGGGAGCTGTTTTTT
.,TRBJ1-2,TRBV6-5,.,CASRSGGSVYGYTF,TGTGCCAGCCGATCCGGAGGTTCTGTCTATGGCTACACCTTC
.,TRBJ2-7,TRBV29-1,.,CSVSPRDSPYEQYF,TGCAGCGTCTCGCCCCGGGACTCTCCCTACGAGCAGTACTTC
.,TRBJ2-2,TRBV25-1,.,CASSDPDKNTGELFF,TGTGCCAGCAGTGATCCCGACAAGAACACCGGGGAGCTGTTTTTT
.,TRBJ1-4,TRBV7-9,TRBD1,CASSLEETGNEKLFF,TGTGCCAGCAGCTTAGAGGAGACAGGGAACGAAAAACTGTTTTTT
.,TRBJ1-1,TRBV5-1,TRBD1,CASSPTGDTEAFF,TGCGCCAGCAGTCCTACAGGGGACACTGAAGCTTTCTTT
.,TRBJ2-1,TRBV18,.,CASSPPQRRHRYNEQFF,TGTGCCAGCTCACCACCCCAGCGGAGGCATCGCTACAATGAGCAGTTCTTC
.,TRBJ2-4,TRBV6-6,.,CASRPYGAQNIQYF,TGTGCCAGCAGACCTTATGGGGCCCAAAACATTCAGTACTTC
.,TRBJ2-3,TRBV14,.,CASSRQERTDTQYF,TGTGCCAGCAGCCGGCAAGAACGCACAGATACGCAGTATTTT
few,TRBJ1-1,TRBV19,TRBD1,CASSTEGTENTEAFF,TGTGCCAGTAGTACCGAAGGGACAGAGAACACTGAAGCTTTCTTT
once,TRBJ2-7,TRBV10-1,.,CASSDRRRTYEQYF,TGCGCCAGCAGTGATCGACGGAGAACCTACGAGCAGTACTTC
.,TRBJ2-3,TRBV30,TRBD2,CASEGTSGLTDTQYF,TGTGCCTCGGAAGGGACTAGCGGACTCACAGATACGCAGTATTTT
.,TRBJ2-7,TRBV5-4,TRBD1,CASSLAAGQGIYEQYF,TGTGCCAGCAGCTTGGCCGCAGGACAGGGAATCTACGAGCAGTACTTC
few,TRBJ1-2,TRBV4-1,.,CASSQVQGSNPGYTF,TGCGCCAGCAGCCAAGTTCAGGGTAGCAACCCTGGCTACACCTTC
.,TRBJ2-1,TRBV29-1,TRBD2,CSVERTGLAGGIYNEQFF,TGCAGCGTCGAACGCACGGGACTAGCGGGAGGCATATACAATGAGCAGTTCTTC
.,TRBJ2-4,TRBV4-2,.,CASSPPGEGNIQYF,TGTGCCAGCAGCCCCCCAGGGGAGGGGAACATTCAGTACTTC
once,TRBJ2-7,TRBV2,TRBD2,CAGMSGLAGVYEQYF,TGTGCCGGAATGTCGGGACTAGCGGGAGTCTACGAGCAGTACTTC
few,TRBJ2-5,TRBV30,.,CAWSPQQRETQYF,TGTGCCTGGAGTCCCCAACAACGAGAGACCCAGTACTTC
.,TRBJ2-5,TRBV29-1,.,CSVDTVGEETQYF,TGCAGCGTTGATACGGTCGGAGAAGAGACCCAGTACTTC
.,TRBJ1-4,TRBV14,TRBD1,CASSQEWDRITEKLFF,TGTGCCAGCAGCCAAGAGTGGGACAGAATAACTGAAAAACTGTTTTTT
.,TRBJ1-5,TRBV2,TRBD1,CASSTRGTDQPQHF,TGTGCCAGCAGTACCAGGGGGACGGATCAGCCCCAGCATTTT
few,TRBJ2-1,TRBV6-7,.,CASSPGISGCNEQFF,TGTGCCAGCAGTCCGGGCATCAGCGGTTGCAATGAGCAGTTCTTC
once,TRBJ2-2,TRBV9,.,CASSVGAGQRYTGELFF,TGTGCCAGCAGCGTAGGGGCCGGACAGAGATACACCGGGGAGCTGTTTTTT
once,TRBJ1-5,TRBV6-1,.,CASSERDSRNQPQHF,TGTGCCAGCAGTGAGCGGGATTCTCGAAATCAGCCCCAGCATTTT
.,TRBJ2-6,TRBV18,.,CASSEQGTGANVLTF,TGTGCCAGCTCCGAACAGGGTACTGGGGCCAACGTCCTGACTTTC
.,TRBJ2-7,TRBV9,.,CASSAYPGDRKSSYEQYF,TGTGCCAGCAGCGCCTACCCGGGAGATAGAAAATCCTCCTACGAGCAGTACTTC
.,TRBJ2-1,TRBV14,.,CASSQAQGHGNEQFF,TGTGCCAGCAGCCAAGCACAGGGACATGGGAATGAGCAGTTCTTC
.,TRBJ1-2,TRBV6-1,.,CASSSLWGYTF,TGTGCCAGCAGTTCCCTATGGGGCTACACCTTC
.,TRBJ1-1,TRBV7-9,.,CASSLEAFF,TGTGCCAGCAGCCTCGAAGCTTTCTTT
.,TRBJ2-2,TRBV15,TRBD2,CATSSYTWRGGNTGELFF,TGTGCCACCAGCAGCTATACCTGGCGGGGGGGAAACACCGGGGAGCTGTTTTTT
.,TRBJ1-5,TRBV30,.,CAWSELLLYQPQHF,TGTGCCTGGAGCGAGCTATTGCTTTATCAGCCCCAGCATTTT
.,TRBJ2-4,TRBV15,TRBD1,CATSLRTGGGIQYF,TGTGCCACCAGCCTTCGGACAGGGGGCGGCATTCAGTACTTC
.,TRBJ2-5,TRBV5-4,TRBD2,CASSWTSGRGETQYF,TGTGCCAGCAGCTGGACTAGCGGGAGGGGAGAGACCCAGTACTTC
few,TRBJ2-2,TRBV5-1,.,CASSTDGGSGELFF,TGCGCCAGCAGCACCGACGGCGGGTCCGGGGAGCTGTTTTTT
.,TRBJ2-3,TRBV2,.,CASRARLQTSTDTQYF,TGTGCCAGCAGGGCCAGACTTCAGACTAGCACAGATACGCAGTATTTT
.,TRBJ2-7,TRBV28,TRBD2,CASNLSGRGFEQYF,TGTGCCAGCAACCTGAGCGGGAGAGGCTTCGAGCAGTACTTC
.,TRBJ2-4,TRBV7-2,TRBD2,CASSSTSGLGIQYF,TGTGCCAGCAGCTCCACTAGCGGGCTAGGAATTCAGTACTTC
once,TRBJ1-5,TRBV5-1,TRBD1,CASSLSGGGEQPQHF,TGCGCCAGCAGCTTGTCAGGGGGTGGTGAGCAGCCCCAGCATTTT
.,TRBJ2-5,TRBV20-1,.,CSASARETQYF,TGCAGTGCTTCCGCCCGGGAGACCCAGTACTTC
.,TRBJ1-4,TRBV6-1,.,CASSAPWPEKLFF,TGTGCCAGCAGTGCGCCTTGGCCTGAAAAACTGTTTTTT
.,TRBJ2-2,TRBV6-7,.,CASSYGSGKNTGELFF,TGTGCCAGCAGTTATGGGAGCGGAAAGAACACCGGGGAGCTGTTTTTT
few,TRBJ2-3,TRBV21-1,.,CASSKRTVAHPLTDTQYF,TGTGCCAGCAGCAAACGGACAGTCGCACACCCCCTCACAGATACGCAGTATTTT
.,TRBJ2-7,TRBV7-9,TRBD1,CASSADRVFTEQYF,TGTGCCAGCAGCGCAGACAGGGTCTTCACCGAGCAGTACTTC